This TCR beta chain stems from a study of vaccination and CD4 T cells after COVID-19. Study overall: Overlapping SARS-CoV-2, HCoV-NL63, HCoV-OC43 and HCoV-229E spike peptides stimulated the cells.

In the case of this clonotype: The antigen is unknown.

Oncomine TCR Beta short-read sequencing was applied to DNA from cultured CD4+ T cells. In TCRdb, the PCR reads were re-called with MiXCR into one record per CDR3 protein. The data contain approximately 13,000 distinct CDR3 sequences, 25% to 30% of them seen just once; the ten biggest clones take up 25% to 30%. Indicated treatment: roughly nine-day PBMC culture with coronavirus spike peptide pools or control peptides (ViraFEST assay). This CDR3 spans 14 amino acids. Germline V gene data show CDR1 as DFQATT and CDR2 as SNEGSKA (reference sequence). Unmatched junction bases numbered 12, after V lost 7 bases and J lost 6 bases.

The sample was CD4+ T cells from blood, cultured in vitro, taken before SARS-CoV-2 vaccination. This chain joins TRBV20-1 and TRBJ2-7; 10 bases align to TRBD2. The sequence was obtained from a human donor who received a COVID-19 vaccine. The CDR3: CSGAGSGGELEQYF. In nucleotides, the CDR3 is TGCAGTGGAGCCGGAAGCGGGGGGGAACTCGAGCAGTACTTC.